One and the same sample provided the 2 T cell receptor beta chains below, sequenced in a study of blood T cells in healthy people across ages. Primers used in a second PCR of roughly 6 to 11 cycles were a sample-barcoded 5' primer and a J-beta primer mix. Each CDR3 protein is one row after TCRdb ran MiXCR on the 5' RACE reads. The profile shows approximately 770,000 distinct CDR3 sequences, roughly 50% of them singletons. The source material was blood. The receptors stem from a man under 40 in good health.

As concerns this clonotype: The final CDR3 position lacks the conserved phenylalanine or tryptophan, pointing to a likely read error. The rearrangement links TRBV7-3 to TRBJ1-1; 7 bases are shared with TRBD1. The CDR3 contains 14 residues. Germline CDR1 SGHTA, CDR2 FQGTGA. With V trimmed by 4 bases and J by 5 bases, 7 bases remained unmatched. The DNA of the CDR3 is TGTGCCAGCAGCTCAGAGGGGGCGGGAACTGAAGCTTTCTAT. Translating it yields CASSSEGAGTEAFY.

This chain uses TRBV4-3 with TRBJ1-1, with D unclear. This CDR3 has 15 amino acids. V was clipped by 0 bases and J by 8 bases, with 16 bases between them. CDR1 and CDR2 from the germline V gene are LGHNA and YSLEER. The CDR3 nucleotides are TGCGCCAGCAGCCAAGATCACGGTTTAACTGGGGAAGCTTTCTTT. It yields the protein CASSQDHGLTGEAFF.